This T cell receptor beta chain was recovered during a study of T cell responses to AZD1222 COVID-19 vaccine. Study-level background: Second-dose intervals near 4 or 12 weeks were combined.

Study-wide points: Spike was spanned by vaccine-associated CD4 TCRs, which were dominant at 160-218 and 743-854.

Using immunoSEQ multiplex PCR, the repertoire was profiled, and TCRdb retains in-frame clones only, with some absent. The repertoire holds around 100,000 clones, with about four fifths as singletons. Of note for this clone: Antigen unknown.

J was trimmed by 1 base and V by 8 bases; bases with no gene match: 2. Germline-derived CDR1 and CDR2 are SGHRS and YFSETQ. The CDR3 length is 13 residues. The chain employs TRBV5-1 and TRBJ2-2; 7 bases are a match to TRBD2. The sample consisted of peripheral blood, taken on day 0 of AZD1222 vaccination. This TCR came from an adult in good health. CDR3 sequence: CASREGNTGELFF. CDR3 coding DNA: TGCGCCAGTAGGGAGGGGAACACCGGGGAGCTGTTTTTT.